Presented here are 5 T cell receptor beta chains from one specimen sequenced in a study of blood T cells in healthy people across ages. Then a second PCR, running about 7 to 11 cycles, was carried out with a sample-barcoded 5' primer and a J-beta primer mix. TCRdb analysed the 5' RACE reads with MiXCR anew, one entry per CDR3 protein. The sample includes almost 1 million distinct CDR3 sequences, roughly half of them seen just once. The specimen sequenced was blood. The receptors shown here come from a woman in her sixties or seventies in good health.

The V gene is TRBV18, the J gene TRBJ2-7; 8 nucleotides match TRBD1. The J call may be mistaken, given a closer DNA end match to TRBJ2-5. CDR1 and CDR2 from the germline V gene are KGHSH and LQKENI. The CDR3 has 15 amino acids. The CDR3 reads CASSPLDRGGETQYF. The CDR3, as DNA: TGTGCCAGCTCACCGCTCGACAGGGGCGGCGAGACCCAGTACTTC.

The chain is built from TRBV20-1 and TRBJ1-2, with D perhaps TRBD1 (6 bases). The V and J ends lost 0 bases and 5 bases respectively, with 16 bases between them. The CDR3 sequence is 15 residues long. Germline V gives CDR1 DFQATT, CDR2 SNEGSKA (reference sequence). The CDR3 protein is CSARDRGGGDYGYTF. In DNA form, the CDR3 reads TGCAGTGCTAGAGACAGGGGCGGGGGGGATTATGGCTACACCTTC.

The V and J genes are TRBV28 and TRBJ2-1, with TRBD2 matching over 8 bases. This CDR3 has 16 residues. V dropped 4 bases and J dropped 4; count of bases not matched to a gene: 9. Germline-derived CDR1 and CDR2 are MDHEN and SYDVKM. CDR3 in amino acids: CASSSPSGSPYNEQFF. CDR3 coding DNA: TGTGCCAGCAGTTCGCCGAGCGGGAGCCCTTACAATGAGCAGTTCTTC. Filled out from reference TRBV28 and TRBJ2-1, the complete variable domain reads DVKVTQSSRYLVKRTGEKVFLECVQDMDHENMFWYRQDPGLGLRLIYFSYDVKMKEKGDIPEGYSVSREKKERFSLILESASTNQTSMYLCASSSPSGSPYNEQFFGPGTRLTVL.

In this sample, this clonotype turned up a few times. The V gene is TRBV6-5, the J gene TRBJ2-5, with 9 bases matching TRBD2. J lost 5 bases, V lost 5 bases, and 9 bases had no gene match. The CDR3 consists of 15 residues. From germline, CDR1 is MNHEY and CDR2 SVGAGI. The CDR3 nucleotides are TGTGCCAGCAGTCTAACAGGGACTAGCTGGGAGACCCAGTACTTC. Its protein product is CASSLTGTSWETQYF.

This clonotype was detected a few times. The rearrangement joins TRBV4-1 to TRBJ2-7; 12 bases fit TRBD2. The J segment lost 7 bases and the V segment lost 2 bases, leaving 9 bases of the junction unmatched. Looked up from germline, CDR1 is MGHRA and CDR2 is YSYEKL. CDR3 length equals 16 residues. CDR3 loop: CASSQLRLAGVQEQYF. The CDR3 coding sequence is TGCGCCAGCAGCCAATTACGACTAGCGGGAGTGCAAGAGCAGTACTTC.